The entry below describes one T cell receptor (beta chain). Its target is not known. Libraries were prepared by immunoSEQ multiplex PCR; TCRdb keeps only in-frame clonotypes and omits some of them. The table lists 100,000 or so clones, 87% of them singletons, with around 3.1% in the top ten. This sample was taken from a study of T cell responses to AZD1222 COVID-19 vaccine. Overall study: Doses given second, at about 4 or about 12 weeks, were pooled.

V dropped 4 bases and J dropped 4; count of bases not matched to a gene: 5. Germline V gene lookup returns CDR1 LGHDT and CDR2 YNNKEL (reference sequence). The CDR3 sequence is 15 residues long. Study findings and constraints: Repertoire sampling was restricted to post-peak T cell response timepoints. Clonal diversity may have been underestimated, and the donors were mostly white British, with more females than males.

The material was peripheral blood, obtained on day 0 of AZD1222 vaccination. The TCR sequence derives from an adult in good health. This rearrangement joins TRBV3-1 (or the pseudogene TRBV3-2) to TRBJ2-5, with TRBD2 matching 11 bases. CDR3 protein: CASSPGTSGPETQYF. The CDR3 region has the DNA TGTGCCAGCAGCCCGGGGACTAGCGGTCCAGAGACCCAGTACTTC.